This T cell receptor beta chain was profiled in a study of blood T cell repertoires in COVID-19. Repertoires were generated with immunoSEQ multiplex PCR, while TCRdb's copy carries only in-frame clones and drops some. The repertoire has hundreds of thousands of clones, 70% to 90% of them found once; the top ten carry approximately 12%. Germline V gene lookup returns CDR1 MNHEY and CDR2 SMNVEV (reference sequence). The trim removed 6 bases at V and 1 base at J, leaving 3 bases unmatched. This CDR3 spans 14 amino acids. The receptor was isolated from a woman aged 18-35 years who had recovered from COVID-19. The chain combines TRBV27 with TRBJ1-1, with 9 bases aligning to TRBD1. The sample comprised peripheral blood. CDR3 sequence: CASRRTGENTEAFF. DNA of the CDR3: TGTGCCAGCAGGCGGACAGGGGAGAACACTGAAGCTTTCTTT.